The entry below describes one T cell receptor beta chain. The data derive from a study of human T cells and chemical hapten exposure. Time point of the sample: patch test 1, 2 weeks after DPC sensitization. This sample's treatment: therapeutic diphenylcyclopropenone sensitization with weekly scalp DPC. Original processing notes: Per sample, the median was around 100,000 TCRs, with values from roughly 23,000 to 640,000. TCRdb re-called the RACE reads with MiXCR, one entry per CDR3 protein. The V and J calls were determined by TCRdb, not by the authors. The sample contains around 380,000 distinct CDR3 sequences, approximately 4.4% of which appear only once. Trimming shortened V by 5 bases and J by 12 bases, and 14 bases separated the two germline ends. CDR3 size: 12 residues.

This chain uses TRBV12-3 or TRBV12-4 with TRBJ2-1; D is undetermined. This clonotype was obtained from a woman aged 45-65 years with alopecia areata. Some clones in this sample may be carry-over from other donors' samples. Specimen: whole blood, collected in connection with sensitization to the hapten diphenylcyclopropenone (DPC). The CDR3 sequence: CASSPGAFRQFF. CDR3 DNA: TGTGCCAGCAGTCCTGGAGCCTTTCGGCAGTTCTTC.